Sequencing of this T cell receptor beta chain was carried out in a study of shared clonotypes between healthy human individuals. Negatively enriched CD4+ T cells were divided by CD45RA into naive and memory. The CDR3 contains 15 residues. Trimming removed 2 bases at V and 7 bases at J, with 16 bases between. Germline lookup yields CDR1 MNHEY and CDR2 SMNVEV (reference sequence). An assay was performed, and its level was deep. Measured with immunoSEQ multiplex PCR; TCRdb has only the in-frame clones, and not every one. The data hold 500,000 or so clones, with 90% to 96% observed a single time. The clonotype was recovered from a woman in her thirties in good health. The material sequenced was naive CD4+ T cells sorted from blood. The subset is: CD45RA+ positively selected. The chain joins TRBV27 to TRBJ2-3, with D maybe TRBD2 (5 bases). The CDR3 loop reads CASSLEGPPENTQYF. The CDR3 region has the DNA TGTGCCAGCAGTTTAGAGGGCCCGCCCGAGAATACGCAGTATTTT.